The sequence of this TCR beta chain was determined in a study of graft-versus-host responses after intestinal transplantation. The data were produced by immunoSEQ multiplex PCR, yet TCRdb's version contains in-frame clones alone and is incomplete. The data show approximately 100,000 clones, roughly 86% seen once. The sample holds a few counts of this clone. V lost 6 bases, J lost 0 bases, and 11 bases lay in between. The CDR3 sequence is 13 residues long. Germline V gene sequence: CDR1 SQVTM, CDR2 ANQGSEA. The sequence came from a human patient who received an intestinal transplant, so some T cells may come from the graft donor. This specimen was PBMCs, taken 255 days after intestinal transplant. The chain combines TRBV29-1 with TRBJ1-2; TRBD1 might be the D (5 bases). CDR3 sequence: CSVSGTANYGYTF. In nucleotides, the CDR3 is TGCAGCGTCTCCGGGACGGCTAACTATGGCTACACCTTC.